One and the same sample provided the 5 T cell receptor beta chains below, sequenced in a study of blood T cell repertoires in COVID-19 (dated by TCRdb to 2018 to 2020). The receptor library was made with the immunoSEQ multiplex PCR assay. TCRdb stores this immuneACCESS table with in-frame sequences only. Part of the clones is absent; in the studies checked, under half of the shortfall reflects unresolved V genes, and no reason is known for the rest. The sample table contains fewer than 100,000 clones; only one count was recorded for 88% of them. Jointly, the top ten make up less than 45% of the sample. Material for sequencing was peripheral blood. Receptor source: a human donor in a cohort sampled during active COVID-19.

The CDR3 here is CASSLDWHQPQHF. Written as DNA, the CDR3 is TGTGCCAGCAGCTTAGATTGGCATCAGCCCCAGCATTTT. The chain recombines TRBV7-2 with TRBJ1-5; D unresolved. The V and J ends lost 1 base and 5 bases respectively, with 6 bases between them. CDR3 length: 13 residues. Germline V gene sequence: CDR1 SGHTA, CDR2 FQGNSA.

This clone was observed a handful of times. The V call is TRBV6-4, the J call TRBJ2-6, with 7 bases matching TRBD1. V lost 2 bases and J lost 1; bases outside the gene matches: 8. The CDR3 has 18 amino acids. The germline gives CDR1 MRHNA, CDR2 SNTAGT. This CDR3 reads CASSDGPGGLSGANVLTF. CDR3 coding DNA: TGTGCCAGCAGTGACGGGCCAGGGGGTTTATCTGGGGCCAACGTCCTGACTTTC.

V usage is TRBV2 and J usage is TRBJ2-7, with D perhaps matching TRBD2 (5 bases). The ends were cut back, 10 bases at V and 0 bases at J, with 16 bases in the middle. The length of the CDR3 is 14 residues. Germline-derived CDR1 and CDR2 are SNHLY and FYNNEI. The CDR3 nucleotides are TGTGCCACCAGCGCGGGCCCCCCCTCCTACGAGCAGTACTTC. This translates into CATSAGPPSYEQYF. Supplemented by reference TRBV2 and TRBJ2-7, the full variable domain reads EPEVTQTPSHQVTQMGQEVILRCVPISNHLYFYWYRQILGQKVEFLVSFYNNEISEKSEIFDDQFSVERPDGSNFTLKIRSTKLEDSAMYFCATSAGPPSYEQYFGPGTRLTVT.

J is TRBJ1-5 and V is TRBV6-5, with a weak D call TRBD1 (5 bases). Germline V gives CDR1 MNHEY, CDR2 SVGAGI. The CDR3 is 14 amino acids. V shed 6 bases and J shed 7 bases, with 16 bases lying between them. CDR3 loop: CASSTFRGLQPQHF. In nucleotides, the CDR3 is TGTGCCAGCAGCACCTTTAGGGGACTACAGCCCCAGCATTTT.

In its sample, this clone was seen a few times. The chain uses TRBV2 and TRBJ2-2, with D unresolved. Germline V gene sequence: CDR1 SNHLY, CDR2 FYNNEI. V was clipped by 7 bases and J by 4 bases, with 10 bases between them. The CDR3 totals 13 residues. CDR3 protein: CASKRSFTGELFF. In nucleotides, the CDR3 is TGTGCCAGCAAGAGAAGTTTCACCGGGGAGCTGTTTTTT.